This TCR beta chain was identified in a study of human T cells and chemical hapten exposure (dated by TCRdb to 2020 to 2023). A note on the overall study: For sensitization, 2% DPC in acetone was applied to a 2 cm by 2 cm area of upper inner arm skin. Throughout the roughly 26-week study period, patients were also given weekly therapeutic DPC doses on the scalp. The study tracked peripheral blood TCR repertoire changes in vivo during primary and secondary sensitization to the hapten diphenylcyclopropenone (DPC) in alopecia patients. Blood for TCR sequencing was provided by twenty-nine alopecia patients at one to four time points (pre-sensitization, 2, 6 and 24 weeks). Blood samples were taken from patients before sensitization (week 0) and at 2, 6 and about 24 weeks after DPC sensitization. Libraries were pooled for sequencing, and variation in per-sample TCR yields was attributed mainly to small differences in library volumes within the pool. Patch tests used Finn chambers with 0.01% DPC on the upper back, scored after 6 days by International Contact Dermatitis Research Group standards. Both TCR alpha and TCR beta chains were sequenced from each blood RNA sample. The mostly female patient cohort included alopecia areata with under or over 50% scalp involvement, alopecia totalis and alopecia universalis.

V and J are truncated by 5 bases and 5 bases respectively, leaving an intervening sequence of 6 bases. The CDR3 runs 12 amino acids, cysteine and phenylalanine included. Only the CDR3 DNA is retained, 36 bases long and in frame from the first base. CDR1 and CDR2 are drawn from the germline V gene (reference sequence): SEHNR, FQNEAQ. The time point label, read with the paper, signifies: patch test 1, 2 weeks after DPC sensitization. According to the study, the label for this sample's treatment or condition signals: therapeutic diphenylcyclopropenone sensitization with weekly scalp DPC. Unfractionated whole blood was collected in Tempus Blood RNA tubes, and total RNA was extracted from that blood. At each patch-test visit, blood was drawn before the patch test was applied. Patients were considered eligible if aged 18 to 70, diagnosed with alopecia and deemed suitable for DPC therapy, and patients were excluded if pregnant.

Ten or more counts support this clonotype. The target of this receptor is not known. No much larger clone is present one base from it, and per-base qualities are unavailable. Library preparation was by RACE. Instrument on record: NextSeq 500. Library preparation attached unique molecular identifiers to individual cDNA molecules for quantitative, reproducible TCR counting. The original methods were these. Samples had a median of about 90,000 TCRs, with a range from about 23,224 to 750,000. The Decombinator software suite was used to annotate V, J and CDR3 in the TCR reads. For PS versus PT1 abundance plots, all samples were subsampled to the same number of TCRs (28,000). Expanded TCRs were defined as absent before sensitization and observed at least eight times at the 2-week time point. TCRdb reprocessed the public reads (quality trimming at Q25 with fastp, clone calling with MiXCR) and kept in-frame beta chains. Records with the same CDR3 protein are collapsed into one entry carrying the most frequent genes and DNA. These V and J calls originate from TCRdb's pipeline instead of the authors' own analysis. The sample has 40,000 to 50,000 distinct CDR3 sequences on record, over 3.5% of them singletons. Around 26% of the sample comes from the top ten.

Paper-wide results and their limitations: No change with DPC sensitization was found in the number of TCRs above 1 in 1000 frequency, and no evidence of global repertoire structure alterations was found. Repeated subsampling changed both the strength of the expansion versus patch-test correlation and the threshold at which that correlation became significant. Expanded TCRs formed significantly more large CDR3 similarity clusters than pre-sensitization or healthy control sets, consistent with antigen-driven responses. Patch test score correlated positively with the number of PT1 expanded TCRs, reaching significance at thresholds 8, 16 and 32 but not at 4. Alopecia, a presumed autoimmune disease, was present in all patients, so the immune response of the patients might differ from that of healthy individuals.

The source was whole blood, collected in connection with sensitization to the hapten diphenylcyclopropenone (DPC). The sequence derives from a man over 45 with alopecia areata. Some clones in this sample may be carry-over from other donors' samples. The receptor chain draws on TRBV7-9 and TRBJ2-2, with the identity of the D gene unclear. The nucleotides read TGTGCCAGCAGCCATCATACCGGGGAGCTGTTTTTT. This codes for CASSHHTGELFF.